The clone carrying this TCR beta chain was detected once. This record belongs to a study of T cell responses to AZD1222 COVID-19 vaccine. Assay: immunoSEQ multiplex PCR; the TCRdb copy retains only in-frame clones and omits some. The sample lists fewer than 200,000 clones, approximately 92% occurring once. CDR3 size: 15 residues. From germline, CDR1 is GTSNPN and CDR2 SVGIG (reference sequence). Trimming cost V 0 bases and J 0 bases, with 12 bases left between them. The sample here was peripheral blood, taken on day 0 of AZD1222 vaccination. The chain uses TRBV30 and TRBJ2-7; D might be TRBD1 (6 bases). The origin of this receptor is an adult in good health. CDR3 in amino acids: CAWSVGTSNSYEQYF. The CDR3 DNA reads TGTGCCTGGAGTGTAGGGACATCGAACTCCTACGAGCAGTACTTC.